These 6 T cell receptor beta chains were sequenced from one sample in a study of T cells after yellow fever vaccination. TCRdb processed the 5' RACE reads anew with MiXCR; each CDR3 protein has one entry. Found here are about 140,000 distinct CDR3 sequences, 7% to 9% of them singletons; the top ten hold 0.55% to 0.9%. Source: CD4+ T cells sorted from PBMCs, taken 5 days after the yellow fever booster vaccination. These receptors were obtained from a man aged 30-40 years who received the YFV17D yellow fever vaccine.

This clonotype was found many times. The chain couples TRBV27 to TRBJ2-1; 9 positions agree with TRBD1. CDR3 size: 14 residues. Germline CDR1 reads MNHEY; CDR2 reads SMNVEV (reference sequence). Losses at the gene ends were 4 bases for V and 9 bases for J; bases not matched to a gene: 7. As DNA, the CDR3 is TGTGCCAGCAGTTACAGGGGGCGACTGCCTGAGCAGTTCTTC. It yields the protein CASSYRGRLPEQFF.

This clonotype was detected ten times or more. The chain recombines TRBV5-1 with TRBJ2-3; possible D gene TRBD1, 5 bases. The CDR3 contains 14 residues. Germline V CDR1 and CDR2: SGHRS, YFSETQ. V lost 0 bases, J lost 6 bases, and 11 bases lay in between. CDR3 residues: CASSLGSGQDTQYF. The CDR3 nucleotides read TGCGCCAGCAGCTTGGGTTCAGGGCAGGATACGCAGTATTTT. The full variable domain, in which reference TRBV5-1 and TRBJ2-3 provide the parts outside the CDR3, is KAGVTQTPRYLIKTRGQQVTLSCSPISGHRSVSWYQQTPGQGLQFLFEYFSETQRNKGNFPGRFSGRQFSNSRSEMNVSTLELGDSALYLCASSLGSGQDTQYFGPGTRLTVL.

This clonotype was picked up many times. The CDR3 region has the DNA TGCGCCAGCAGCCAAGTTAGGATTGCACCCCTCCACTTT. Protein product: CASSQVRIAPLHF. This chain connects TRBV4-3 to TRBJ1-6; no reliable D call. Germline V gives CDR1 LGHNA, CDR2 YSLEER. The CDR3 runs 13 residues. V lost 1 base, J lost 11 bases, and 9 bases lay in between.

This clonotype has ten or more counts. The chain is built from TRBV5-1 and TRBJ2-7; D remains ambiguous. Germline assignment: CDR1 SGHRS and CDR2 YFSETQ. The CDR3 is 13 amino acids. Trimming removed 0 bases at V and 1 base at J, with 5 bases between. CDR3: CASSLAASYEQYF. In nucleotides, the CDR3 is TGCGCCAGCAGCTTGGCCGCGTCCTACGAGCAGTACTTC.

This clonotype was seen at least ten times. J is TRBJ2-3 and V is TRBV5-5, with a weak D call TRBD2 (5 bases). Germline V gives CDR1 SGHKS, CDR2 YYEKEE (reference sequence). The CDR3 covers 13 residues. V lost 1 base and J 9 bases, leaving 12 bases between the germline ends. The CDR3 spells CASSLSLGETQYF. In DNA form, the CDR3 reads TGTGCCAGCAGCTTGTCCCTCGGGGAGACGCAGTATTTT.

This clonotype appeared many times. This chain uses TRBV28 with TRBJ1-4; D is unresolved. CDR1 and CDR2 (germline): MDHEN, SYDVKM. CDR3 size: 13 residues. Trimming cost V 3 bases and J 4 bases, with 6 bases left between them. The CDR3 loop is CASSLNLNEKLFF. The CDR3 nucleotides are TGTGCCAGCAGTTTGAATCTTAATGAAAAACTGTTTTTT.